The 18 T cell receptor beta chains below all came from one sample that was sequenced in a study of blood T cell repertoires in COVID-19. Method: immunoSEQ multiplex PCR; TCRdb's copy keeps in-frame clones and lacks some. The sample has 150,000 to 200,000 clones, around 92% seen once. Specimen: peripheral blood. Receptors were obtained from a man in his thirties or forties with COVID-19, enrolled during active disease.

The V gene is TRBV6-5, the J gene TRBJ1-6, with D possibly being TRBD1 (6 bases). V was cut by 6 bases and J by 11 bases, with 20 bases left in between. Germline V gene sequence: CDR1 MNHEY, CDR2 SVGAGI. The CDR3 is made up of 15 amino acids. The CDR3 sequence: CASSRGGAEIAPLHF. The DNA of the CDR3 is TGTGCCAGCAGCCGGGGGGGCGCGGAGATTGCACCCCTCCACTTT.

This chain connects TRBV19 to TRBJ2-5; no reliable D call. The V and J ends lost 6 bases and 5 bases respectively, with 19 bases between them. The CDR3 spans 15 residues. Germline lookup yields CDR1 LNHDA and CDR2 SQIVND (reference sequence). CDR3 sequence: CASRIRGTVAETQYF. Here the CDR3 DNA reads TGTGCCAGTAGGATACGCGGAACGGTGGCGGAGACCCAGTACTTC.

This sequence joins TRBV6-5 and TRBJ2-1; a weak D match, TRBD2 (5 bases). Germline CDR1 MNHEY, CDR2 SVGAGI. The V gene lost 5 bases and the J gene lost 9 bases, with 11 bases spanning the gap. This CDR3 is 12 amino acids long. The CDR3 coding sequence is TGTGCCAGCAGTACGGACTGGGGTGAGCAGTTCTTC. Amino acid sequence: CASSTDWGEQFF.

J is TRBJ2-5 and V is TRBV24-1; 7 bases match TRBD1. The ends lost 3 bases at V and 3 bases at J; junction bases unmatched: 9. Germline V gene sequence: CDR1 KGHDR, CDR2 SFDVKD. CDR3 length: 16 residues. The CDR3 coding sequence is TGTGCCACCAGTGATCCCACAGGGGCCGTCAAAGAGACCCAGTACTTC. Translating gives CATSDPTGAVKETQYF.

This sequence joins TRBV20-1 and TRBJ2-7, with 9 bases matching TRBD2. Germline V gives CDR1 DFQATT, CDR2 SNEGSKA (reference sequence). The CDR3 is 15 amino acids. Trimming removed 3 bases from V and 0 bases from J; junction bases left unmatched: 6. The CDR3 loop reads CSASPPSGDSYEQYF. The CDR3 DNA reads as TGCAGTGCTAGTCCCCCTAGCGGGGACTCCTACGAGCAGTACTTC.

This clone occurred once. The chain has TRBV9 and TRBJ2-5, with TRBD2 matching 14 bases. Germline V gives CDR1 SGDLS, CDR2 YYNGEE. This CDR3 comprises 18 residues. Trimming removed 2 bases from V and 4 bases from J; junction bases left unmatched: 10. CDR3 nucleotide sequence: TGTGCCAGCAGCGTTACCCCCGGGACTAGCGGGAGAACAGAGACCCAGTACTTC. It is translated as CASSVTPGTSGRTETQYF.

This chain joins TRBV28 and TRBJ2-4; no clear D gene. The CDR3 covers 16 residues. The germline V and J ends were trimmed by 8 bases and 0 bases, with 17 bases remaining between them. In germline, CDR1 is MDHEN, CDR2 SYDVKM. CDR3 residues: CASPPSGDIAKNIQYF. The CDR3 DNA follows: TGTGCCAGCCCGCCGTCAGGTGATATAGCCAAAAACATTCAGTACTTC.

This rearrangement joins TRBV7-3 to TRBJ2-2; D is possibly TRBD1 (5 bases). The CDR3 length is 16 residues. V lost 5 bases and J 4 bases, leaving 17 bases between the germline ends. The germline V gene has CDR1 SGHTA and CDR2 FQGTGA. The CDR3 here is CASSDITGAGTGELFF. DNA for the CDR3: TGTGCCAGCAGCGACATTACAGGAGCTGGCACCGGGGAGCTGTTTTTT.

In this sample, this clone turned up once. The rearrangement uses TRBV2 and TRBJ2-7; TRBD1 matches at 7 bases. The CDR3 is made up of 14 amino acids. CDR1 is SNHLY, CDR2 FYNNEI, per germline. Trimming at V came to 8 bases and at J to 6 bases, leaving 13 bases not matched to a gene. As DNA, the CDR3 is TGTGCCAGCCGAGGGACAGCCTACCTCGGCGAGCAGTACTTC. Residues: CASRGTAYLGEQYF.

The chain links TRBV14 to TRBJ2-6; D unclear. The V end was cut by 2 bases, the J end by 0 bases, with 2 bases between. This CDR3 comprises 14 residues. The germline gives CDR1 SGHDN, CDR2 FVKESK. CDR3 region: CASSQYSGANVLTF. In nucleotides, the CDR3 is TGTGCCAGCAGCCAATACTCTGGGGCCAACGTCCTGACTTTC.

The chain links TRBV19 to TRBJ1-1; 10 nucleotides line up with TRBD1. CDR1 and CDR2 from the germline V gene are LNHDA and SQIVND (reference sequence). The CDR3 contains 12 residues. Trimming at V came to 5 bases and at J to 10 bases, leaving 4 bases not matched to a gene. The CDR3 DNA is TGTGCCAGTAGTGCTCGACAGGGGGCAGCTTTCTTT. This translates into CASSARQGAAFF.

The rearrangement links TRBV18 to TRBJ1-3; D is uncertain. The CDR3 length is 12 residues. The V end lost 5 bases, the J end lost 4 bases, and 6 bases lay between the germline ends. CDR1 and CDR2 (germline): KGHSH, LQKENI. CDR3 sequence reads: CASSDEGNTIYF. CDR3 in DNA: TGTGCCAGCTCAGATGAGGGAAACACCATATATTTT. Based on the CDR3 plus reference TRBV18 and TRBJ1-3, the full variable domain is NAGVMQNPRHLVRRRGQEARLRCSPMKGHSHVYWYRQLPEEGLKFMVYLQKENIIDESGMPKERFSAEFPKEGPSILRIQQVVRGDSAAYFCASSDEGNTIYFGEGSWLTVV.

This sequence joins TRBV3-1 (or the pseudogene TRBV3-2) and TRBJ1-4; D not resolved. The CDR3 loop spans 16 amino acids. Trimming took 4 bases from V and 2 from J, leaving 14 bases between them. Germline V gene data show CDR1 as LGHDT and CDR2 as YNNKEL (reference sequence). The CDR3 loop reads CASSLDPGSTNEKLFF. CDR3 bases: TGTGCCAGCAGCCTGGACCCGGGGTCGACTAATGAAAAACTGTTTTTT.

This clone has just one count. The chain combines TRBV11-2 with TRBJ2-7; 7 bases match TRBD2. Germline V gene lookup returns CDR1 SGHAT and CDR2 FQNNGV. The V and J ends lost 5 bases and 2 bases, in that order; junction bases with no gene match: 9. This CDR3 is built from 15 residues. The CDR3: CASSPRTRATYEQYF. The CDR3 nucleotides are TGTGCCAGCAGCCCCCGGACTAGAGCTACCTACGAGCAGTACTTC.

This clone was counted a single time. The rearrangement joins TRBV27 to TRBJ2-2; 8 nucleotides align to TRBD1. The CDR3 length is 16 residues. Unmatched junction bases numbered 8, after V lost 8 bases and J lost 0 bases. Germline V gene data show CDR1 as MNHEY and CDR2 as SMNVEV (reference sequence). As DNA, the CDR3 is TGTGCCAGCCAAGAGGACAGGGCGGCGAACACCGGGGAGCTGTTTTTT. Its translation is CASQEDRAANTGELFF.

The rearrangement uses TRBV5-1 and TRBJ2-2, with D possibly TRBD1 on 5 matching bases. The CDR3 is 13 amino acids. Germline V CDR1 and CDR2: SGHRS, YFSETQ. Trimming cost V 3 bases and J 5 bases, with 8 bases left between them. CDR3 sequence (DNA): TGCGCCAGCAGCTCCCAGGGTACCGGGGAGCTGTTTTTT. Translating it yields CASSSQGTGELFF.

As DNA, the CDR3 is TGTGCCAGCAGTGAACTGGAGGGGCGGGGCAATCAGCCCCAGCATTTT. It translates to CASSELEGRGNQPQHF. The chain couples TRBV2 to TRBJ1-5; tentatively, D is TRBD1 (5 bases). The CDR3 runs 16 residues. Germline V lookup: CDR1 SNHLY, CDR2 FYNNEI. V was cut by 2 bases and J by 2 bases, with 13 bases left in between.

This rearrangement joins TRBV7-6 to TRBJ1-5, with a tentative D call TRBD1 (6 bases). V was pared by 3 bases and J by 5 bases, with 8 bases between. CDR3 length: 13 amino acids. Germline V lookup: CDR1 SGHVS, CDR2 FNYEAQ. The DNA of the CDR3 is TGTGCCAGCAGCTTGGCAGGGGATCAGCCCCAGCATTTT. This codes for CASSLAGDQPQHF. The variable domain in full, completed from reference TRBV7-6 and TRBJ1-5, reads GAGVSQSPRYKVTKRGQDVALRCDPISGHVSLYWYRQALGQGPEFLTYFNYEAQQDKSGLPNDRFSAERPEGSISTLTIQRTEQRDSAMYRCASSLAGDQPQHFGDGTRLSIL.